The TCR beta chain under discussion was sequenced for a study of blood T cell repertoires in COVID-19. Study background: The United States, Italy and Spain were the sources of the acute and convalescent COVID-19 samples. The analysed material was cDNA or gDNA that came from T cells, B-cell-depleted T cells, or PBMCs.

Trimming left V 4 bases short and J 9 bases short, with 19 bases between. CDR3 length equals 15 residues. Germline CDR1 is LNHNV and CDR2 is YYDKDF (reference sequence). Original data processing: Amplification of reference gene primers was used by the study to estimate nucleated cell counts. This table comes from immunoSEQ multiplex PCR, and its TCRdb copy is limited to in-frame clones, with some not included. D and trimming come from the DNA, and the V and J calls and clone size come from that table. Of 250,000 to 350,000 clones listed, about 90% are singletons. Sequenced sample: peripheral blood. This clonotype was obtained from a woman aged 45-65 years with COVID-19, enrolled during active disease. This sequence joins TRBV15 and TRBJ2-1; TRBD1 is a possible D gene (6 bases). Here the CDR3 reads CATSINPQGRGEQFF. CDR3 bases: TGTGCCACCAGCATAAATCCACAGGGCCGAGGTGAGCAGTTCTTC.